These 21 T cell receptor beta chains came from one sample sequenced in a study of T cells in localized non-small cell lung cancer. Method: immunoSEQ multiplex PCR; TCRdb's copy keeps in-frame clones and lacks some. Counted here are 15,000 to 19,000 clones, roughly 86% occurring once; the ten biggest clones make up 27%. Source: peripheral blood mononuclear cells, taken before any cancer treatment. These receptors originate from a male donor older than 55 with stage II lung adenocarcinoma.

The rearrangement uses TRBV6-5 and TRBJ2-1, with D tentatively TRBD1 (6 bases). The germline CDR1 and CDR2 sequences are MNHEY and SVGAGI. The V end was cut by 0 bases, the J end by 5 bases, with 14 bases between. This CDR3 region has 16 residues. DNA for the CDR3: TGTGCCAGCAGTTACTCGAGGGCAGGGGCGGACAATGAGCAGTTCTTC. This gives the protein CASSYSRAGADNEQFF.

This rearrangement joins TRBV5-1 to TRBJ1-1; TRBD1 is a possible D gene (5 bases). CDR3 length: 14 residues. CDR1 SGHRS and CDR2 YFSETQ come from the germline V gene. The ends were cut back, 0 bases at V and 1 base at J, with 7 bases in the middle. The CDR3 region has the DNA TGCGCCAGCAGCTTGGGACAGACGAACACTGAAGCTTTCTTT. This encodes CASSLGQTNTEAFF.

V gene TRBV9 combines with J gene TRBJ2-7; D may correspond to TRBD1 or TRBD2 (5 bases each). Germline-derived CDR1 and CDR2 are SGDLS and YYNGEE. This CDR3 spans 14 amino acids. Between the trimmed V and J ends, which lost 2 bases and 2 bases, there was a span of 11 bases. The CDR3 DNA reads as TGTGCCAGCAGCGTCCGGGACGCTACCTACGAGCAGTACTTC. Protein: CASSVRDATYEQYF.

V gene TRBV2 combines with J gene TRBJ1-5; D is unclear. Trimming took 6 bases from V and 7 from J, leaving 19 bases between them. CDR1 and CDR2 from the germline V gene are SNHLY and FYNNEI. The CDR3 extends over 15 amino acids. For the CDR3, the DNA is TGTGCCAGCAGCGCTGGGAGAAGGCAAAACCAGCCCCAGCATTTT. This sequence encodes CASSAGRRQNQPQHF.

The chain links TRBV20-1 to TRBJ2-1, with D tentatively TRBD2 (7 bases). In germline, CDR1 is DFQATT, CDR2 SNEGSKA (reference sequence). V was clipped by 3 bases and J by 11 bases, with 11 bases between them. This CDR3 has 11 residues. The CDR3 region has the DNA TGCAGTGCTAGTAGGGGGGGGAAGCAGTTCTTC. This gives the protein CSASRGGKQFF.

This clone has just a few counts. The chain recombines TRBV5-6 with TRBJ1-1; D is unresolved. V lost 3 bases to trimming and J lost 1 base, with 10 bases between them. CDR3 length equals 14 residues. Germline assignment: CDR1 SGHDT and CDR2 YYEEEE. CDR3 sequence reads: CASSSTLPNTEAFF. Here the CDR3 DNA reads TGTGCCAGCAGCTCCACTCTACCGAACACTGAAGCTTTCTTT.

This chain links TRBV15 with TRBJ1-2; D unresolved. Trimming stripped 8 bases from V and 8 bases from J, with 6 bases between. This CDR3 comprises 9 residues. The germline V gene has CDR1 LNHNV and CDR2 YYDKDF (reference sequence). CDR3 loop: CATVGGYTF. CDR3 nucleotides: TGTGCCACCGTTGGGGGCTACACCTTC.

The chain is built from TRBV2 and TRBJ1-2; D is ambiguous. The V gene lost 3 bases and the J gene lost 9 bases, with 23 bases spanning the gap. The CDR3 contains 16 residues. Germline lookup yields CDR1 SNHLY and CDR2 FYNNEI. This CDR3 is CASSDSPVRRDASYTF. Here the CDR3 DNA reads TGTGCCAGCAGTGATTCTCCAGTGCGAAGAGATGCAAGCTACACCTTC.

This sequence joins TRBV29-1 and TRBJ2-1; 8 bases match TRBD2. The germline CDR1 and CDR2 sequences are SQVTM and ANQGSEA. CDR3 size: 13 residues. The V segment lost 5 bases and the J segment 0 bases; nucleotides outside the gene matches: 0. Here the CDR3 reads CSVSGSSYNEQFF. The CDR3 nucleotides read TGCAGCGTTAGCGGGAGCTCCTACAATGAGCAGTTCTTC.

DNA for the CDR3: TGTGCCAGCTCACCGGGCGGGGATCAGCCCCAGCATTTT. Its protein product is CASSPGGDQPQHF. This chain connects TRBV18 to TRBJ1-5; unclear D gene. Germline lookup yields CDR1 KGHSH and CDR2 LQKENI. CDR3 length: 13 residues. V lost 3 bases and J lost 5, with 8 bases in between.

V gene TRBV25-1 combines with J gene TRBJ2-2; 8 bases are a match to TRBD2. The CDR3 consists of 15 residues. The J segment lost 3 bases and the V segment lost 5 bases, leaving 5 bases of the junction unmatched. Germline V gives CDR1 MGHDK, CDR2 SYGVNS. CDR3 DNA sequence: TGTGCCAGCAGTAAAGTGACTAGCGACACCGGGGAGCTGTTTTTT. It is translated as CASSKVTSDTGELFF.

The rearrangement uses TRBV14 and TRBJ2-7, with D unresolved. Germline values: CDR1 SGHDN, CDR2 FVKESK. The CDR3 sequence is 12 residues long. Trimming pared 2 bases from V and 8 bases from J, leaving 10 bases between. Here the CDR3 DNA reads TGTGCCAGCAGCCAAAATTTCCCCAAGCAGTACTTC. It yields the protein CASSQNFPKQYF.

Here the CDR3 DNA reads TGTGCCAGCAGCATTCGAGGGGGGGACGAGCAGTACTTC. Translated, it gives CASSIRGGDEQYF. The chain links TRBV5-4 to TRBJ2-7; possibly TRBD2 for D (7 bases). The V gene's germline CDR1 is SGHNT and CDR2 YYREEE (reference sequence). The CDR3 covers 13 residues. V was shortened by 4 bases and J by 5 bases, with 13 bases between the two germline ends.

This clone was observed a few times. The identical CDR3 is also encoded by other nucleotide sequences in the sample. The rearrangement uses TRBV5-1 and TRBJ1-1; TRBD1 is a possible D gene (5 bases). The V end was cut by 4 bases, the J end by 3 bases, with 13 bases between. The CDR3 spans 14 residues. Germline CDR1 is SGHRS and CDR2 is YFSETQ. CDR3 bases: TGCGCCAGCAGCAGACCAGGAGGGGACACTGAAGCTTTCTTT. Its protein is CASSRPGGDTEAFF.

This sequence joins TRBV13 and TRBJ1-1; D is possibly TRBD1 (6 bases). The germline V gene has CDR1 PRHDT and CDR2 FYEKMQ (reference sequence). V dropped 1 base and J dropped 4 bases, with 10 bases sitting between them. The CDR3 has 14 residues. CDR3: CASSLAGGLTEAFF. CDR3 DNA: TGTGCCAGCAGCTTAGCGGGGGGGCTCACTGAAGCTTTCTTT.

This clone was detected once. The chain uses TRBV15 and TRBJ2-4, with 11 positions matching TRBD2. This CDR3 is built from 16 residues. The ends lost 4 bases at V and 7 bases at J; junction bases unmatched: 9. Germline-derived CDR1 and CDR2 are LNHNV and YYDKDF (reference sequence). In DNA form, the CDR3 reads TGTGCCACCAGCACCCGGACTAGCGGGCGGGCCAACATTCAGTACTTC. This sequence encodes CATSTRTSGRANIQYF.

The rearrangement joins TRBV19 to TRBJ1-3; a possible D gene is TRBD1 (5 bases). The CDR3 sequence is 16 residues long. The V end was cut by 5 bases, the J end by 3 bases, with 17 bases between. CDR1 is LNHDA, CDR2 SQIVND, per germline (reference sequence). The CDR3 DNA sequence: TGTGCCAGTAGTGGCTCAGGGTTTCGCTATGGAAACACCATATATTTT. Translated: CASSGSGFRYGNTIYF.

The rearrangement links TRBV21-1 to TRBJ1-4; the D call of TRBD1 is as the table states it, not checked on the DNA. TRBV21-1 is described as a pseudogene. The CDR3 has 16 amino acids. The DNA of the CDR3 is TGTGCCAGCAGCAATAACAGGGAACGAGGTCGGCGAAAAACTGTTTTT. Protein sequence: CASSNNRERGRRKTVF.

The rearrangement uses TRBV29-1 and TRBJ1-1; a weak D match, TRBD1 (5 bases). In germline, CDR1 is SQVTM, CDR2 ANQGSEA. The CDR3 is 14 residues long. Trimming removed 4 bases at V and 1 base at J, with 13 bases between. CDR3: CSVAFLGPNTEAFF. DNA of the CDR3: TGCAGCGTTGCTTTCCTGGGACCGAACACTGAAGCTTTCTTT.

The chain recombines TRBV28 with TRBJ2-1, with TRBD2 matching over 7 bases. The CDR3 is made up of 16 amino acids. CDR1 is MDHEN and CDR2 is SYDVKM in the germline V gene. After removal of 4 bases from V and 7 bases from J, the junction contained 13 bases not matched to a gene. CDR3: CASSSPRGGSGNEQFF. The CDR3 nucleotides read TGTGCCAGCAGTTCCCCCCGCGGCGGGAGTGGGAATGAGCAGTTCTTC. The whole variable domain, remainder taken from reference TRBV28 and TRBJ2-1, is DVKVTQSSRYLVKRTGEKVFLECVQDMDHENMFWYRQDPGLGLRLIYFSYDVKMKEKGDIPEGYSVSREKKERFSLILESASTNQTSMYLCASSSPRGGSGNEQFFGPGTRLTVL.

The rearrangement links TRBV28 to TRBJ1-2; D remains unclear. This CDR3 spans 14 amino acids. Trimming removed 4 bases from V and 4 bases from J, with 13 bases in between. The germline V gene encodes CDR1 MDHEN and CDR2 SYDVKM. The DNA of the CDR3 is TGTGCCAGCAGTTCCCTGAACATAGTCTATGGCTACACCTTC. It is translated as CASSSLNIVYGYTF.